The rows below give T cell receptor beta chains drawn from one sample of a study of circulating and synovial CD4+ cells in juvenile arthritis. Assay: immunoSEQ multiplex PCR; the TCRdb copy retains only in-frame clones and omits some. Of 32,000 or so clones listed, about 95% were seen once; the top ten hold 0.15% to 0.2%. Sequencing was done on a sample of CD4+ T cells from blood. These receptor sequences come from a human donor with juvenile idiopathic arthritis. CDR3s include the opening cysteine and the closing phenylalanine or tryptophan. Each record gives: clone size, J gene, V gene, D gene, CDR3 protein, CDR3 DNA. The D gene is left open where the match is weak. Clone size is not always given. Where it is, it says once, few, many or a class for expanded clones.

abundance: .; j_gene: TRBJ2-3; v_gene: TRBV11-1; d_gene: .; CDR3aa: CASSSEGDTQYF; CDR3nt: TGTGCCAGCAGCTCGGAGGGGGATACGCAGTATTTT
abundance: .; j_gene: TRBJ2-3; v_gene: TRBV7-9; d_gene: .; CDR3aa: CASSLYVGLPTDTQYF; CDR3nt: TGTGCCAGCAGCTTATACGTCGGACTTCCCACAGATACGCAGTATTTT
abundance: .; j_gene: TRBJ2-2; v_gene: TRBV27; d_gene: TRBD2; CDR3aa: CASSPGGANTGELFF; CDR3nt: TGTGCCAGCAGCCCGGGGGGGGCGAACACCGGGGAGCTGTTTTTT
abundance: .; j_gene: TRBJ1-2; v_gene: TRBV28; d_gene: .; CDR3aa: CASRDSNYGYTF; CDR3nt: TGTGCCAGCAGGGACAGTAACTATGGCTACACCTTC
abundance: .; j_gene: TRBJ1-6; v_gene: TRBV14; d_gene: .; CDR3aa: CASSQGYNSPLHF; CDR3nt: TGTGCCAGCAGCCAGGGCTATAATTCCCCCCTCCACTTT
abundance: .; j_gene: TRBJ1-1; v_gene: TRBV27; d_gene: .; CDR3aa: CASSFRGNTEAFF; CDR3nt: TGTGCCAGCAGTTTTCGGGGAAACACTGAAGCTTTCTTT
abundance: .; j_gene: TRBJ1-2; v_gene: TRBV15; d_gene: TRBD1; CDR3aa: CATSRERGQDYGYTF; CDR3nt: TGTGCCACCAGCAGAGAAAGGGGGCAAGACTATGGCTACACCTTC
abundance: .; j_gene: TRBJ1-3; v_gene: TRBV5-4; d_gene: TRBD1; CDR3aa: CASSLGGTDSGNTIYF; CDR3nt: TGTGCCAGCAGCTTGGGGGGGACAGACTCTGGAAACACCATATATTTT
abundance: .; j_gene: TRBJ2-3; v_gene: TRBV29-1; d_gene: TRBD2; CDR3aa: CSVDGGTVDTQYF; CDR3nt: TGCAGCGTTGACGGGGGGACGGTAGATACGCAGTATTTT
abundance: .; j_gene: TRBJ2-7; v_gene: TRBV5-1; d_gene: .; CDR3aa: CASSLTRDIYREQYF; CDR3nt: TGCGCCAGCAGCTTGACTCGGGACATCTATAGGGAGCAGTACTTC
abundance: .; j_gene: TRBJ2-7; v_gene: TRBV6-1; d_gene: TRBD1; CDR3aa: CASRARDRGPQKYF; CDR3nt: TGTGCCAGCAGAGCCCGGGACAGGGGCCCCCAGAAGTACTTC
abundance: .; j_gene: TRBJ1-2; v_gene: TRBV5-1; d_gene: .; CDR3aa: CASSLSAQGLGGYTF; CDR3nt: TGCGCCAGCAGCTTATCGGCACAGGGTTTGGGGGGCTACACCTTC
abundance: .; j_gene: TRBJ1-2; v_gene: TRBV7-9; d_gene: .; CDR3aa: CASSEPNGPGGEGYTF; CDR3nt: TGTGCCAGCAGCGAACCAAACGGTCCGGGAGGAGAAGGCTACACCTTC
abundance: .; j_gene: TRBJ2-3; v_gene: TRBV7-3; d_gene: TRBD1; CDR3aa: CASSSTGGPDTQYF; CDR3nt: TGTGCCAGCAGCTCGACAGGGGGCCCAGATACGCAGTATTTT
abundance: .; j_gene: TRBJ2-3; v_gene: TRBV11-2; d_gene: TRBD2; CDR3aa: CASSLKSGGETDTQYF; CDR3nt: TGTGCCAGCAGCTTAAAGAGCGGGGGGGAGACAGATACGCAGTATTTT
abundance: .; j_gene: TRBJ1-1; v_gene: TRBV20-1; d_gene: .; CDR3aa: CSAPRNTEAFF; CDR3nt: TGCAGTGCCCCCCGGAACACTGAAGCTTTCTTT
abundance: .; j_gene: TRBJ1-6; v_gene: TRBV7-9; d_gene: .; CDR3aa: CASSLGDRSNSPLHF; CDR3nt: TGTGCCAGCAGCTTAGGAGACAGGAGTAATTCACCCCTCCACTTT
abundance: .; j_gene: TRBJ1-6; v_gene: TRBV5-6; d_gene: TRBD1; CDR3aa: CASSLEGAQGESPLHF; CDR3nt: TGTGCCAGCAGCTTGGAGGGGGCACAGGGGGAGTCCCCCCTCCACTTT
abundance: .; j_gene: TRBJ2-3; v_gene: TRBV7-3; d_gene: TRBD1; CDR3aa: CASSFGLEGARTDTQYF; CDR3nt: TGTGCCAGCAGCTTTGGCCTCGAGGGGGCACGCACAGATACGCAGTATTTT
abundance: once; j_gene: TRBJ2-3; v_gene: TRBV7-2; d_gene: TRBD1; CDR3aa: CASSSGQGAGDTQYF; CDR3nt: TGTGCCAGCAGCTCGGGACAGGGGGCAGGAGATACGCAGTATTTT
abundance: .; j_gene: TRBJ2-6; v_gene: TRBV9; d_gene: .; CDR3aa: CASSVGVGAGPPGANVLTF; CDR3nt: TGTGCCAGCAGCGTAGGTGTTGGGGCAGGGCCCCCTGGGGCCAACGTCCTGACTTTC
abundance: .; j_gene: TRBJ2-3; v_gene: TRBV27; d_gene: .; CDR3aa: CASSLGVYRAGPSTDTQYF; CDR3nt: TGTGCCAGCAGTTTAGGAGTATATAGGGCGGGCCCTAGCACAGATACGCAGTATTTT
abundance: .; j_gene: TRBJ2-7; v_gene: TRBV5-6; d_gene: .; CDR3aa: CASSLNLGIDEQYF; CDR3nt: TGTGCCAGCAGCTTGAATCTCGGGATCGACGAGCAGTACTTC
abundance: .; j_gene: TRBJ1-6; v_gene: TRBV4-3; d_gene: TRBD1; CDR3aa: CASSPEGQGNSPLHF; CDR3nt: TGCGCCAGCAGCCCTGAGGGACAGGGTAATTCACCCCTCCACTTT
abundance: .; j_gene: TRBJ1-1; v_gene: TRBV4-2; d_gene: .; CDR3aa: CASRLTENTEAFF; CDR3nt: TGTGCCAGCAGACTCACTGAGAACACTGAAGCTTTCTTT
abundance: .; j_gene: TRBJ1-4; v_gene: TRBV20-1; d_gene: .; CDR3aa: CSASQEKLFF; CDR3nt: TGCAGTGCTAGTCAGGAAAAACTGTTTTTT
abundance: few; j_gene: TRBJ1-4; v_gene: TRBV19; d_gene: .; CDR3aa: CASSNTDEKLFF; CDR3nt: TGTGCCAGTAGTAATACAGATGAAAAACTGTTTTTT
abundance: .; j_gene: TRBJ2-7; v_gene: TRBV11-2; d_gene: .; CDR3aa: CASSPRGTSEQYF; CDR3nt: TGTGCCAGCAGCCCCAGGGGTACTAGCGAGCAGTACTTC
abundance: .; j_gene: TRBJ2-3; v_gene: TRBV4-1; d_gene: .; CDR3aa: CASSQDKRSTDTQYF; CDR3nt: TGCGCCAGCAGCCAAGATAAGCGCAGCACAGATACGCAGTATTTT
abundance: .; j_gene: TRBJ1-3; v_gene: TRBV5-1; d_gene: .; CDR3aa: CASSLEGGDSGNTIYF; CDR3nt: TGCGCCAGCAGCTTGGAGGGGGGGGACTCTGGAAACACCATATATTTT
abundance: .; j_gene: TRBJ1-5; v_gene: TRBV6-6; d_gene: .; CDR3aa: CASSEGGGPNQPQHF; CDR3nt: TGTGCCAGCAGCGAGGGGGGGGGACCCAATCAGCCCCAGCATTTT
abundance: .; j_gene: TRBJ2-2; v_gene: TRBV19; d_gene: .; CDR3aa: CASSPGRPSGVGAGELFF; CDR3nt: TGTGCCAGTAGTCCGGGGAGGCCTTCGGGGGTAGGCGCCGGGGAGCTGTTTTTT
abundance: once; j_gene: TRBJ1-1; v_gene: TRBV6-1; d_gene: TRBD1; CDR3aa: CASRRQGYSHTEAFF; CDR3nt: TGTGCCAGCAGGCGACAGGGTTATTCTCACACTGAAGCTTTCTTT
abundance: .; j_gene: TRBJ2-3; v_gene: TRBV6-5; d_gene: TRBD2; CDR3aa: CASSPTSSETQYF; CDR3nt: TGTGCCAGCAGTCCGACTAGCTCCGAAACGCAGTATTTT
abundance: .; j_gene: TRBJ2-5; v_gene: TRBV2; d_gene: TRBD1; CDR3aa: CASTDRVMETQYF; CDR3nt: TGTGCCAGCACGGACAGGGTCATGGAGACCCAGTACTTC
abundance: .; j_gene: TRBJ1-1; v_gene: TRBV21-1; d_gene: .; CDR3aa: CASSTPCVQVNTEAFF; CDR3nt: TGTGCCAGCAGCACCCCCTGCGTACAGGTGAACACTGAAGCTTTCTTT